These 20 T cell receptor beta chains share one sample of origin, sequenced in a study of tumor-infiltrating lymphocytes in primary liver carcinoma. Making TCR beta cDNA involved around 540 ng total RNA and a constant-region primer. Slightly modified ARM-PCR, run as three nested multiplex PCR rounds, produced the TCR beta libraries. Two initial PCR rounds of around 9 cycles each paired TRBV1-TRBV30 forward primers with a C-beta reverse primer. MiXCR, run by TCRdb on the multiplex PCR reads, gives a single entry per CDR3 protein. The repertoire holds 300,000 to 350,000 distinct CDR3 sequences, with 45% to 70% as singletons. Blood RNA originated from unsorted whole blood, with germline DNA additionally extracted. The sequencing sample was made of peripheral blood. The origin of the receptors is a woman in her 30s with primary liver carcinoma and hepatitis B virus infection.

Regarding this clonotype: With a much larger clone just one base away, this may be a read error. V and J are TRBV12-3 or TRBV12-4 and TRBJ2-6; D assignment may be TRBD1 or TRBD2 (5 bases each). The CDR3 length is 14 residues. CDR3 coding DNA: TGTGCCAGCACCGGACTCTCTGGGGCCAACGTCCCGACTTTC. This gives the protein CASTGLSGANVPTF.

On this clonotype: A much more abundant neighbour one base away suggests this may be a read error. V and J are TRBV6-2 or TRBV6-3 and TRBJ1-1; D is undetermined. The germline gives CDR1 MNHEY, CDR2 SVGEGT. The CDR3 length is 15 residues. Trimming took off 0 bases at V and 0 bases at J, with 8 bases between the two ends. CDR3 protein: CASSYSENLNTEAFF. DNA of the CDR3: TGTGCCAGCAGTTACTCGGAGAACTTGAACACTGAAGCTTTCTTT.

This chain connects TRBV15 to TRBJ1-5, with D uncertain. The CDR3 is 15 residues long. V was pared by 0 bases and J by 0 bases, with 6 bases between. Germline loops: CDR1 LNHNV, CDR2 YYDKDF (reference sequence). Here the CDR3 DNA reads TGTGCCACCAGCAGAGATCGACGTAGCAATCAGCCCCAGCATTTT. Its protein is CATSRDRRSNQPQHF.

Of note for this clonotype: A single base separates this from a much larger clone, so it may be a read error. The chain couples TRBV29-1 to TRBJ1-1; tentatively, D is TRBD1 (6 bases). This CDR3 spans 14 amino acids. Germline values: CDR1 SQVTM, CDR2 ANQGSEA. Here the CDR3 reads CGVRDTAFNTEAFF. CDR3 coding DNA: TGCGGCGTGCGGGACACGGCCTTTAACACTGAAGCTTTCTTT.

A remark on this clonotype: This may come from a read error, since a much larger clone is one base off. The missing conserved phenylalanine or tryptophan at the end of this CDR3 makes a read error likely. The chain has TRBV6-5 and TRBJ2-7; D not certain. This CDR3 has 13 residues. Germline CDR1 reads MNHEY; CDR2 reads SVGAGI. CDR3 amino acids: CATTADGGYEQYL. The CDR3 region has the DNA TGTGCTACCACCGCCGACGGTGGCTACGAGCAGTACTTA.

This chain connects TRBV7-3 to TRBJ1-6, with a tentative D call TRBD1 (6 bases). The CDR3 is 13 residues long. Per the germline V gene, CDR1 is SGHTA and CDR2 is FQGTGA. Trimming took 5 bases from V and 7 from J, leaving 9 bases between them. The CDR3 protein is CASSRDKNSPLHF. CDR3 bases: TGTGCCAGCAGCCGGGACAAAAATTCACCCCTCCACTTT.

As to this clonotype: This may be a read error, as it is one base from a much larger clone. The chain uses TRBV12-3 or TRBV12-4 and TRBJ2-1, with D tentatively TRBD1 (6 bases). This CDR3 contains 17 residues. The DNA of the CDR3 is TGTGTCAGCAGCCCTGACAGGTACAAGAGCTCCTACAATGAGCAGTTCTTC. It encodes CVSSPDRYKSSYNEQFF.

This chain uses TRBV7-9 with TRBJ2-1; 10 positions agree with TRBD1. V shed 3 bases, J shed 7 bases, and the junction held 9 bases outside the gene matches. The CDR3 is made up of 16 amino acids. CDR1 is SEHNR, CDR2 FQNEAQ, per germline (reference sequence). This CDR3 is CASSLSGTGVGNEQFF. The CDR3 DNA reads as TGTGCCAGCAGCTTGTCTGGGACAGGGGTGGGGAATGAGCAGTTCTTC.

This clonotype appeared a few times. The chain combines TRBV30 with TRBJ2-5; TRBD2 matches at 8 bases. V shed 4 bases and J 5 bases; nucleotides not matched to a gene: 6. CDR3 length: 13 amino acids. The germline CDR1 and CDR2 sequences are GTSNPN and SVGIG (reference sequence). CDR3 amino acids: CAWKRENKETQYF. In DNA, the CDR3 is TGTGCCTGGAAGCGGGAGAATAAGGAGACCCAGTACTTC.

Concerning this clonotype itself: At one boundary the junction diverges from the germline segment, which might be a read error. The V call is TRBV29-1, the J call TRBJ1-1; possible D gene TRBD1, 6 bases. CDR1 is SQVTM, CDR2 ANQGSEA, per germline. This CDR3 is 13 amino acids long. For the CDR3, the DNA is TGCAGTACCTACAGGGAGTTGAAGACTGAAGCTTTCTTT. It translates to CSTYRELKTEAFF.

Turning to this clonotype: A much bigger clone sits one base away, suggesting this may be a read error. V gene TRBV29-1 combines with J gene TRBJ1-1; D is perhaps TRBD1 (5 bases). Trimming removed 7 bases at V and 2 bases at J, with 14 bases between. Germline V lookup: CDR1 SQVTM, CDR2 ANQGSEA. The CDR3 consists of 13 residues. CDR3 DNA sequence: TGCAGCGCCAGGGACGGAACTAACACTGAAGCTTTCTTT. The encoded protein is CSARDGTNTEAFF.

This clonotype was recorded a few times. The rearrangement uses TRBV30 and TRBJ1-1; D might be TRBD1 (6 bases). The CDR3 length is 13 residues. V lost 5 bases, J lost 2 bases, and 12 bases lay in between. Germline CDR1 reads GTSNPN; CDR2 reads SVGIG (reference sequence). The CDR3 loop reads CAWEGGPNTEAFF. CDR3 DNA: TGTGCCTGGGAAGGGGGGCCCAACACTGAAGCTTTCTTT. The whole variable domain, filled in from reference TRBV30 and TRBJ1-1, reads SQTIHQWPATLVQPVGSPLSLECTVEGTSNPNLYWYRQAAGRGLQLLFYSVGIGQISSEVPQNLSASRPQDRQFILSSKKLLLSDSGFYLCAWEGGPNTEAFFGQGTRLTVV.

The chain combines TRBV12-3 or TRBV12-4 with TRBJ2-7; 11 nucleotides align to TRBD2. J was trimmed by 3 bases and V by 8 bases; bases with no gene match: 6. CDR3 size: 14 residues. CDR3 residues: CASDRTSGHYEQYF. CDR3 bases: TGTGCCAGCGACCGGACTAGCGGGCACTACGAGCAGTACTTC.

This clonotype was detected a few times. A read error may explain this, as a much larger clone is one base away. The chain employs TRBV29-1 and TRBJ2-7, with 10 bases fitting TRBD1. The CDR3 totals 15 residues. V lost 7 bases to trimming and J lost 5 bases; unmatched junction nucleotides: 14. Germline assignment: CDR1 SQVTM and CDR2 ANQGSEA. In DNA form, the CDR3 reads TGCAGCGCTGAGGTGACGGGACAGGGGTCGGACGAGCAGTACTTC. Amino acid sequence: CSAEVTGQGSDEQYF.

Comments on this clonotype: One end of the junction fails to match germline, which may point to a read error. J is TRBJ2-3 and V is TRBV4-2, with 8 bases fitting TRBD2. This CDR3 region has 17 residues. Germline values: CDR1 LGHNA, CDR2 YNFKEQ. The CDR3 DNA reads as TGTGCCAGCAGCCAAGGTCCAATAAGCGGGAGAACAGATACGAAGTATTTT. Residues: CASSQGPISGRTDTKYF.

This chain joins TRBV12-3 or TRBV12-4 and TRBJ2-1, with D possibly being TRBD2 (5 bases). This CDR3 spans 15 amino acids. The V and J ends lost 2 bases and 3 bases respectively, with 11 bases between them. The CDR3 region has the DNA TGTGCCAGCAGTTTACGCGGGCGAGACTACAATGAGCAGTTCTTC. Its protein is CASSLRGRDYNEQFF.

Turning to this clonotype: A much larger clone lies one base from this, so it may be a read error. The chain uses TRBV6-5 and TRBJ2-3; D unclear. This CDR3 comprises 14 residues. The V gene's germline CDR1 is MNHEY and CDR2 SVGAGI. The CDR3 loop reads CTSSYFQEADTQYF. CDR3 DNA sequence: TGTACCAGCAGTTACTTCCAAGAAGCAGATACGCAGTATTTT.

This CDR3 reads CANSHRGSKNIQYF. The CDR3 DNA is TGTGCCAACAGTCACAGGGGATCCAAAAACATTCAGTACTTC. The chain couples TRBV7-8 to TRBJ2-4; the match to TRBD1 covers 7 bases. Per the germline V gene, CDR1 is SGHVS and CDR2 is FQNEAQ. Trimming removed 10 bases from V and 2 bases from J; junction bases left unmatched: 8. The CDR3 runs 14 residues.

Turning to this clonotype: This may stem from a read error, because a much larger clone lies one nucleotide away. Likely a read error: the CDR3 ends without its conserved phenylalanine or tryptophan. CDR3 bases: TGTGCCAGCAGTTTCTCGCTAGGGTGGACTGAAGCTTTCTCT. Amino acids: CASSFSLGWTEAFS. This chain links TRBV12-3 or TRBV12-4 with TRBJ1-1; D is unresolved. Trimming cost V 3 bases and J 5 bases, with 13 bases left between them. There are 14 residues in the CDR3.

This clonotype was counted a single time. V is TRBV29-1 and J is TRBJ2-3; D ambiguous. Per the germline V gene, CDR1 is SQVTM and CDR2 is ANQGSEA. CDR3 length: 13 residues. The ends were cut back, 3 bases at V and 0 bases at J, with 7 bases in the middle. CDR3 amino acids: CSVDHGSTDTQYF. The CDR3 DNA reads TGCAGCGTTGATCATGGCAGCACAGATACGCAGTATTTT.